The 21 T cell receptor beta chains in this list originate from one sample, sequenced in a study of T cell responses to AZD1222 COVID-19 vaccine. The data were produced by immunoSEQ multiplex PCR, yet TCRdb's version contains in-frame clones alone and is incomplete. Counted here are about 31,000 clones, roughly 90% occurring once; the ten biggest clones make up around 15%. This specimen was peripheral blood, taken 28 days after the second AZD1222 dose. These receptor sequences come from an adult who received the AZD1222 COVID-19 vaccine.

The rearrangement uses TRBV7-9 and TRBJ1-3; maybe TRBD1 (5 bases). The V end was cut by 4 bases, the J end by 4 bases, with 20 bases between. Germline V gives CDR1 SEHNR, CDR2 FQNEAQ (reference sequence). The CDR3 contains 17 residues. CDR3 sequence reads: CASSSPPGDGGGNTIYF. CDR3 sequence (DNA): TGTGCCAGCAGCTCACCCCCGGGGGACGGCGGGGGAAACACCATATATTTT. The variable domain in full, with the rest retrieved from reference TRBV7-9 and TRBJ1-3, is DTGVSQNPRHKITKRGQNVTFRCDPISEHNRLYWYRQTLGQGPEFLTYFQNEAQLEKSRLLSDRFSAERPKGSFSTLEIQRTEQGDSAMYLCASSSPPGDGGGNTIYFGEGSWLTVV.

A word on this clone: Compared with germline, one end of the junction differs, possibly owing to a read error. The chain links TRBV7-7 to TRBJ2-5; TRBD2 matches at 8 bases. Germline assignment: CDR1 SSHAT and CDR2 FNYEAQ (reference sequence). The CDR3 runs to 15 residues. The CDR3 protein is CASSDATSAQETQYF. The CDR3 DNA reads as TGTGCTAGCAGCGATGCGACTAGCGCCCAAGAGACCCAGTACTTC.

The chain recombines TRBV14 with TRBJ1-3; D unresolved. The CDR3 totals 13 residues. V was pared by 8 bases and J by 0 bases, with 8 bases between. Germline values: CDR1 SGHDN, CDR2 FVKESK. The chain's CDR3 is CASAGISGNTIYF. CDR3 DNA: TGTGCCAGCGCGGGGATCTCTGGAAACACCATATATTTT. Combining the CDR3 with reference TRBV14 and TRBJ1-3 gives the whole variable domain EAGVTQFPSHSVIEKGQTVTLRCDPISGHDNLYWYRRVMGKEIKFLLHFVKESKQDESGMPNNRFLAERTGGTYSTLKVQPAELEDSGVYFCASAGISGNTIYFGEGSWLTVV.

The chain is built from TRBV4-1 and TRBJ1-6; D possibly corresponds to TRBD1 (5 bases). This CDR3 spans 16 amino acids. Between the trimmed V and J ends, which lost 4 bases and 2 bases, there was a span of 12 bases. CDR1 and CDR2 (germline): MGHRA, YSYEKL. The CDR3 DNA reads as TGCGCCAGCAGCCTTGGGGGAAGAACCTATAATTCACCCCTCCACTTT. Its translation: CASSLGGRTYNSPLHF.

This chain joins TRBV5-1 and TRBJ2-7; 8 nucleotides line up with TRBD1. Per germline, CDR1 SGHRS and CDR2 YFSETQ. The CDR3 length is 12 residues. J was trimmed by 6 bases and V by 3 bases; bases with no gene match: 2. CDR3 bases: TGCGCCAGCAGCTCCCAGGGGGCCGAGCAGTACTTC. Amino acid sequence: CASSSQGAEQYF.

The chain is built from TRBV10-3 and TRBJ1-1, with 8 bases that match TRBD1. This CDR3 is built from 15 residues. Germline CDR1 reads ENHRY; CDR2 reads SYGVKD. J was trimmed by 5 bases and V by 6 bases; bases with no gene match: 11. CDR3 DNA: TGTGCCATCAGGGGGGACAGGATCTGGGATACTGAAGCTTTCTTT. This gives the protein CAIRGDRIWDTEAFF.

This chain uses TRBV24-1 with TRBJ2-3; D unclear. CDR1 KGHDR and CDR2 SFDVKD come from the germline V gene. CDR3 length: 13 amino acids. V lost 3 bases and J lost 3, with 6 bases in between. The DNA of the CDR3 is TGTGCCACCAGTGATGTAGGGACAGATACGCAGTATTTT. Encoded protein: CATSDVGTDTQYF.

The chain joins TRBV6-5 to TRBJ1-5; D not resolved. The CDR3 contains 16 residues. Germline V gene sequence: CDR1 MNHEY, CDR2 SVGAGI. Trimming took 4 bases from V and 0 from J, leaving 13 bases between them. CDR3 DNA: TGTGCCAGCAGTTCCCGGCAAGCGTATAGCAATCAGCCCCAGCATTTT. Translating it yields CASSSRQAYSNQPQHF.

The V gene is TRBV7-5, the J gene TRBJ1-6; the table names TRBD1, a call not compared with the DNA. TRBV7-5 is a known pseudogene. This CDR3 is built from 18 residues. CDR3 protein: CARSLGQGAEMDNSPLHF. In DNA, the CDR3 is TGTGCCAGAAGCTTAGGGCAGGGTGCGGAGATGGATAATTCACCCCTCCACTTT.

The chain is built from TRBV3-1 (or the pseudogene TRBV3-2) and TRBJ2-7; D unclear. The CDR3 has 12 amino acids. The germline gives CDR1 LGHDT, CDR2 YNNKEL (reference sequence). Trimming took 1 base from V and 4 from J, leaving 5 bases between them. The CDR3 DNA is TGTGCCAGCAGCCAAGCTGATTACGAGCAGTACTTC. Amino acid sequence: CASSQADYEQYF.

This clone has a single count. The chain combines TRBV18 with TRBJ1-1; TRBD1 agrees at 7 bases. The germline gives CDR1 KGHSH, CDR2 LQKENI. The J segment lost 0 bases and the V segment lost 2 bases, leaving 6 bases of the junction unmatched. The CDR3 sequence is 16 residues long. The CDR3 loop is CASSPLLGGLNTEAFF. In nucleotides, the CDR3 is TGTGCCAGCTCACCATTACTAGGGGGCCTGAACACTGAAGCTTTCTTT.

The rearrangement joins TRBV29-1 to TRBJ1-1; D may be TRBD1 (6 bases). Germline lookup yields CDR1 SQVTM and CDR2 ANQGSEA. The CDR3 sequence is 11 residues long. V gave up 4 bases and J gave up 12 bases, with 15 bases separating them. The chain's CDR3 is CSVGDNRRSFF. Written as DNA, the CDR3 is TGCAGCGTTGGGGACAACCGCCGGTCTTTCTTT.

The gene calls are TRBV6-5 and TRBJ2-6, with 8 bases fitting TRBD1. The germline gives CDR1 MNHEY, CDR2 SVGAGI. Unmatched junction bases numbered 4, after V lost 6 bases and J lost 3 bases. The CDR3 spans 15 residues. CDR3 DNA sequence: TGTGCCAGCAGGACAGGGGAATATGGGGCCAACGTCCTGACTTTC. This encodes CASRTGEYGANVLTF.

The V gene is TRBV9, the J gene TRBJ1-5; no reliable D call. The V end was cut by 2 bases, the J end by 6 bases, with 12 bases between. Germline V lookup: CDR1 SGDLS, CDR2 YYNGEE. This CDR3 spans 14 amino acids. CDR3 coding DNA: TGTGCCAGCAGCGTGGAGGGAGCGGGTCAGCCCCAGCATTTT. It encodes CASSVEGAGQPQHF.

In its sample, this clone was seen a few times. V and J are TRBV19 and TRBJ2-7; 9 bases map to TRBD1. The CDR3 covers 17 residues. The junction had 12 bases not matched to a gene; V was cut back by 6 bases and J by 0 bases. The germline V gene encodes CDR1 LNHDA and CDR2 SQIVND (reference sequence). The CDR3 DNA is TGTGCCAGTAGAGCCACACCCGGGACAGGGAGCTCCTACGAGCAGTACTTC. Amino acid sequence: CASRATPGTGSSYEQYF.

V gene TRBV19 combines with J gene TRBJ1-3, with 7 bases lining up with TRBD1. Germline CDR1 reads LNHDA; CDR2 reads SQIVND (reference sequence). V was clipped by 3 bases and J by 5 bases; unmatched bases: 4. This CDR3 is built from 14 residues. For the CDR3, the DNA is TGTGCCAGTAGTATTGGGACAGCCCGAAACACCATATATTTT. Protein: CASSIGTARNTIYF.

CDR3 in amino acids: CASSPRTAGELFF. CDR3 DNA sequence: TGTGCCAGCTCACCACGGACGGCCGGGGAGCTGTTTTTT. The chain uses TRBV18 and TRBJ2-2, with D unclear. Germline loops: CDR1 KGHSH, CDR2 LQKENI. This CDR3 is built from 13 residues. Trimming took off 1 base at V and 6 bases at J, with 6 bases between the two ends.

This clone was found once. The chain joins TRBV12-5 to TRBJ2-7; the D gene is possibly TRBD2 (5 bases). Germline-derived CDR1 and CDR2 are LGHNT and FRNRAP. The CDR3 runs to 15 residues. V was shortened by 0 bases and J by 2 bases, with 11 bases between the two germline ends. This chain's CDR3 is CASGLVLGQTYEQYF. DNA for the CDR3: TGTGCTAGTGGTTTGGTACTAGGGCAAACCTACGAGCAGTACTTC. Drawing the rest from reference TRBV12-5 and TRBJ2-7, the complete variable domain is DARVTQTPRHKVTEMGQEVTMRCQPILGHNTVFWYRQTMMQGLELLAYFRNRAPLDDSGMPKDRFSAEMPDATLATLKIQPSEPRDSAVYFCASGLVLGQTYEQYFGPGTRLTVT.

This chain joins TRBV2 and TRBJ1-3; D is unresolved. V was cut by 6 bases and J by 2 bases, with 11 bases left in between. The CDR3 runs to 14 residues. CDR1 and CDR2 (germline): SNHLY, FYNNEI. The CDR3: CASRLEVPGNTIYF. DNA for the CDR3: TGTGCCAGCAGACTGGAGGTACCTGGAAACACCATATATTTT.

The chain couples TRBV7-3 to TRBJ2-3; D is possibly TRBD2 (7 bases). Trimming left V 2 bases short and J 4 bases short, with 13 bases between. Germline CDR1 and CDR2: SGHTA and FQGTGA. This CDR3 contains 15 residues. The CDR3 DNA reads as TGTGCCAGCAGCTTATTCGGCGGGGGCGCAGATACGCAGTATTTT. Encoded protein: CASSLFGGGADTQYF.

This clone showed up just once. This chain joins TRBV11-3 and TRBJ2-3; 10 bases are a match to TRBD2. CDR3 size: 18 residues. Germline CDR1 is SGHNT and CDR2 is YENEEA. V shed 5 bases, J shed 2 bases, and the junction held 13 bases outside the gene matches. The CDR3 protein is CASSRLGSSGGSTDTQYF. The CDR3 DNA is TGTGCCAGCAGCCGCCTGGGGAGTAGCGGGGGGTCCACAGATACGCAGTATTTT.